This T cell receptor beta chain stems from a study of vaccination and CD4 T cells after COVID-19. Study overall: Cultures designated as controls were supplied with a CEFX pool, an HIV-1 Nef pool, or no peptide.

With the Oncomine TCR Beta short-read assay, DNA from cultured CD4+ T cells was sequenced. TCRdb processed the PCR reads anew with MiXCR; each CDR3 protein has one entry. The sample contains about 9,800 distinct CDR3 sequences, about 36% of which appear only once. This clonotype was seen a few times. Its antigen is as yet unknown. Treatment indicated: approximately nine-day PBMC culture with coronavirus spike peptide pools or control peptides (ViraFEST assay). Harvesting of the unexposed donor's CD4+ T cells predated the COVID-19 pandemic (2011-2018). Under the ViraFEST approach, antigen-specific T cells were expanded with peptide pools and TCRs subsequently sequenced. Trimming pared 3 bases from V and 6 bases from J, leaving 12 bases between. This CDR3 is 14 amino acids long.

The sequenced sample was CD4+ T cells from blood, cultured in vitro. The receptor's source is a human donor in good health. This chain joins TRBV12-3 or TRBV12-4 and TRBJ1-5; possibly TRBD1 for D (5 bases). CDR3 in amino acids: CASSFALGGQPQHF. The CDR3 DNA reads as TGTGCCAGCAGTTTCGCCTTGGGGGGTCAGCCCCAGCATTTT.